This TCR beta chain was sequenced for a study of shared clonotypes between healthy human individuals (dated by TCRdb to 2020 to 2022). As for the study more broadly: A couple of women and a few men aged 18 to 49 years were included in the cohort. For each donor, CD4 naive and CD4 memory were each run on three plates, CD8 naive on two plates, and CD8 memory on one plate. To estimate repertoire size and how much clonotypes are shared between individuals, the study performed deep sequencing of blood TCR repertoires from a handful of healthy adults. To increase sequencing depth and limit assay-specific biases, different laboratories used diverse techniques to prepare libraries and sequence TCR repertoires. Leukapheresis yielded between about 0.85 and 10 billion PBMCs per donor. Study-wide conclusions, independent of this receptor: When a handful of donors were compared, the shared fraction of clonotypes was about 5% for naive CD4, 3% to 4% for naive CD8, 2% to 2.5% for memory CD4, and less than 0.5% for memory CD8. Rarefaction of sorted-subset datasets indicated incomplete sequencing despite the large sequencing depth. Larger estimated clonotype richness was generally found for naive subsets than for memory subsets. Pairwise subsampling led to the expectation that sequencing depth would affect the degree of clonotype sharing among donors. Clonotypes shared by all four sorted-subset donors showed higher generation probabilities than non-shared clonotypes. Only blood was sampled, and tissue TCR repertoires likely differ from those in blood. Because the study included a small number of donors, the genetic and exposure-history diversity represented was limited.

Healthy HIV-negative adults with no recently reported acute infections or vaccinations were included as donors. Only Caucasian adults living in Nashville, Tennessee, USA were represented among the donors. CD4+ T cells were enriched through magnetic negative selection, after which naive cells were positively selected on CD45RA and the remaining negative fraction served as the memory subset. Blood was collected by leukapheresis, and PBMCs were isolated by Ficoll-Histopaque density gradient centrifugation and then cryopreserved in liquid nitrogen vapor phase. Purity and quantity of every magnetically sorted T cell population were checked by analytical flow cytometry. From each sorted fraction, genomic DNA was isolated and quantified by UV absorbance on a Nanodrop 2000c. Using the deep immunoSEQ assay, multiplex PCR amplified TCR CDR3 regions from genomic DNA. Extracted genomic DNA from each cell subset was spread evenly across all wells of several immunoSEQ 96-well plates, with each plate serving as a replicate. Each replicate PCR for sorted subsets received around 210 ng genomic DNA, equal to 28,000 or so T cell genomes. Purified libraries were quantified with a Qubit 3.0 fluorometer, sized on a Bioanalyzer 2100, and re-quantified with the KAPA Library Quantification kit. A separate single-read 150-cycle Illumina NextSeq 550 flow cell was used to sequence each immunoSEQ 96-well plate. The paper's data handling went like this. The immunoSEQ output contained only junctional sequences without quality scores, so filtering could not match that applied to full-length reads. Sequences were annotated with PyIR, a Python wrapper for IgBLAST v1.9, and V/J genes and CDR3 were assigned using IMGT germline references. Reads with weak V/J assignments (E-value above 1e-6), missing CDR3, stop codons, out-of-frame junctions, or ambiguous translated residues were removed. V3J clonotypes were defined by identical inferred V gene, J gene, and CDR3 amino acid sequence. The percentage overlap between two repertoires was calculated by dividing the number of shared unique clonotypes by the size of the smaller repertoire. RTK rarefaction, the Chao1 estimator, and Recon v2.1 estimates of unobserved clonotypes were used to assess repertoire richness. OLGA was used to compute generation probabilities for all TCRbeta clonotypes that the gDNA method yielded from four donors. This is the immuneACCESS table as TCRdb keeps it, with only in-frame sequences that have V and J called. A part of the clones is gone; compared with another copy, unresolved V genes explain less than half, and the rest is unexplained. V, J and clone size were drawn from that table, and D and trimming were deduced from the DNA. This sample holds about 2.4 million clones; approximately 93% were observed only once. Approximately 0.36% of the sample rests with the top ten.

CDR1 and CDR2 (SGHAT, FQNNGV) derive from the germline V gene. Measured from the cysteine to the phenylalanine, the CDR3 is 13 residues long. CDR3 DNA is the only sequence kept; it has 39 bases, read in frame from the first base. A distance of 13 bases separates the germline ends of V and J, which lose 4 bases and 7 bases respectively. A note on this clone: There is no known antigen for this receptor. The sample holds no much larger clone one base away, and base qualities are not on file.

This clonotype was obtained from a man aged 18 to 29 in good health. Some clones in this sample may be carry-over from other donors' samples. The receptor chain draws on TRBV11-2 and TRBJ1-2; confidence is insufficient to name the D gene. Sequenced input: naive CD4+ T cells from PBMCs. In the paper's terms, the cell subset or site label means: CD45RA+ positively selected. The base sequence is TGTGCCAGCAGCTCCCGGGCGGCTCTTGGCTACACCTTC. Translated, it gives CASSSRAALGYTF. The CDR3 plus the reference TRBV11-2 and TRBJ1-2 genes for the other parts give the full variable domain: EAGVAQSPRYKIIEKRQSVAFWCNPISGHATLYWYQQILGQGPKLLIQFQNNGVVDDSQLPKDRFSAERLKGVDSTLKIQPAKLEDSAVYLCASSSRAALGYTFGSGTRLTVV.